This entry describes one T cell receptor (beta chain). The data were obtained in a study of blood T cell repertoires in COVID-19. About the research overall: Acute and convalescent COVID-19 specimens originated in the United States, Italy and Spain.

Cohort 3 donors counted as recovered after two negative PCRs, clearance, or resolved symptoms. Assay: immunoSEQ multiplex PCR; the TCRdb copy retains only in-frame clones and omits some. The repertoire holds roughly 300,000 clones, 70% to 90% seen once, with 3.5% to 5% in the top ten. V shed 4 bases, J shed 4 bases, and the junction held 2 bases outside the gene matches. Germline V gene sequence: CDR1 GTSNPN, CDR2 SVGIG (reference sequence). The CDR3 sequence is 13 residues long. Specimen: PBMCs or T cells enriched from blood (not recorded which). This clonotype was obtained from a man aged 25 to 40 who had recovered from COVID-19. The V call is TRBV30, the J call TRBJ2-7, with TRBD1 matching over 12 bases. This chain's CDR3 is CAWKGQGAYEQYF. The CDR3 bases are TGTGCCTGGAAGGGACAGGGGGCGTACGAGCAGTACTTC.